The clone carrying this TCR beta chain was picked up a small number of times. The antigen is undetermined. TCRdb ran MiXCR on the reads and lists one entry per CDR3 protein. This sample has some 560,000 distinct CDR3 sequences, with about 40% found just once. This sample is drawn from a study of T cell repertoires in cytomegalovirus infection. The sample consisted of cultured PBMCs, taken from culture after CMV antigen stimulation. The receptor was isolated from a human donor in good health (CMV status not recorded). Some clones in this sample may be carry-over from other donors' samples.

The CDR3 region is CASSPGAGFVEQFF. The CDR3 DNA reads TGTGCCAGCAGCCCTGGGGCAGGTTTCGTTGAGCAGTTCTTC. This chain joins TRBV12-3 or TRBV12-4 and TRBJ2-1, with D maybe TRBD1 (5 bases). Trimming removed 6 bases at V and 9 bases at J, with 18 bases between. CDR3 size: 14 residues.